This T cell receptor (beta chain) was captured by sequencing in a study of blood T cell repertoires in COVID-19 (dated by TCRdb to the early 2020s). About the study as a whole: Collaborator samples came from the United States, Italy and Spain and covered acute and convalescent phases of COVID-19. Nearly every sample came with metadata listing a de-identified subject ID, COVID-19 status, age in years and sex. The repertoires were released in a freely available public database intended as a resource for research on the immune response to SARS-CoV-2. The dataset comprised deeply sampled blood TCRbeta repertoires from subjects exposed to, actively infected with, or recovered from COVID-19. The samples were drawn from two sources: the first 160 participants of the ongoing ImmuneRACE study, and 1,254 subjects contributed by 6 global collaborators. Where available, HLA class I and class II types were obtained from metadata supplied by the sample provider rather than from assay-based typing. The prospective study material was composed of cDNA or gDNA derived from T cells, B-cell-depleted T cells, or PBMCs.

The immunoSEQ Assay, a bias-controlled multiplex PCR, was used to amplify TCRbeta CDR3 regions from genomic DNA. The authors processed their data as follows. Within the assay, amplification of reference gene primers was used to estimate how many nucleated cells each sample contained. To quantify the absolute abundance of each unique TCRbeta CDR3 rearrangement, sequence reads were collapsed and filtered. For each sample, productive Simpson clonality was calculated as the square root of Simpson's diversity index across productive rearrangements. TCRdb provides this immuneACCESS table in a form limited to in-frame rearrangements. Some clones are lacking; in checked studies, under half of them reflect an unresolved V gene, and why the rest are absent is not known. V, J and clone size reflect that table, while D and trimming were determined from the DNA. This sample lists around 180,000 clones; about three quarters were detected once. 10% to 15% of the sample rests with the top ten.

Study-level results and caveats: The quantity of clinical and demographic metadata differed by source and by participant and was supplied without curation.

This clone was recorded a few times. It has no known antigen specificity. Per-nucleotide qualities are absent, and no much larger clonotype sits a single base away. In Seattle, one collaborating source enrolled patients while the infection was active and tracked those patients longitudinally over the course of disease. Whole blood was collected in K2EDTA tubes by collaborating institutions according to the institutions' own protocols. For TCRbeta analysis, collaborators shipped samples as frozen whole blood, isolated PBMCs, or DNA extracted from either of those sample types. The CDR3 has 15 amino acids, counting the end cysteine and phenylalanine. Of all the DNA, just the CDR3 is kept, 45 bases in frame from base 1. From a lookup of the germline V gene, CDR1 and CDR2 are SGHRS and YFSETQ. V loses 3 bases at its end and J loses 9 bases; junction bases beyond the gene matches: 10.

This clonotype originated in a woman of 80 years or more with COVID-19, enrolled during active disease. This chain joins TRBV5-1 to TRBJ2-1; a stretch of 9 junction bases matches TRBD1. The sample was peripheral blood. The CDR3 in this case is CASSSTGTGTAEQFF. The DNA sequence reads TGCGCCAGCAGCTCGACCGGGACAGGGACGGCTGAGCAGTTCTTC.